The rows below give T cell receptor beta chains drawn from one sample of a study of T cell clones after liver transplantation. TCRdb's copy holds only in-frame clones and misses some; the assay was immunoSEQ multiplex PCR. The table records 40,000 to 65,000 clones, roughly 84% of them present only once. This specimen was CD4+ T cells from blood, taken before liver transplant. Every receptor here comes from a human donor who received a liver transplant. Both conserved end residues are part of each CDR3. Size values are once, few and many counts, or a class for expanded clones, and some rows have none.

clone_size: -; v_call: TRBV10-3; j_call: TRBJ2-7; cdr3_aa: CATNPRQGINEQYF
clone_size: -; v_call: TRBV11-1; j_call: TRBJ1-1; cdr3_aa: CASSLAVNTEAFF
clone_size: -; v_call: TRBV18; j_call: TRBJ2-5; cdr3_aa: CASSPNQETQYF
clone_size: -; v_call: TRBV19; j_call: TRBJ2-7; cdr3_aa: CASSPTSVTGEQYF
clone_size: -; v_call: TRBV4-1; j_call: TRBJ1-5; cdr3_aa: CASSQDLGQVGWTQHF
clone_size: once; v_call: TRBV21-1; j_call: TRBJ2-1; cdr3_aa: CASSWALATPSDNEQFF
clone_size: -; v_call: TRBV7-2; j_call: TRBJ2-1; cdr3_aa: CASSFSGGAAEQFF
clone_size: -; v_call: TRBV11-2; j_call: TRBJ1-2; cdr3_aa: CASSLRPSAGRKDYGYTF
clone_size: -; v_call: TRBV2; j_call: TRBJ1-5; cdr3_aa: CASNGRVDQPQHF
clone_size: -; v_call: TRBV6-6; j_call: TRBJ2-2; cdr3_aa: CASSYIVGPSTGELFF
clone_size: -; v_call: TRBV16; j_call: TRBJ1-5; cdr3_aa: CASSHSGTGVGQPQHF
clone_size: -; v_call: TRBV19; j_call: TRBJ1-4; cdr3_aa: CASSMDIEKLFF
clone_size: once; v_call: TRBV7-2; j_call: TRBJ2-5; cdr3_aa: CASSWKKGQETQYF
clone_size: -; v_call: TRBV6-6; j_call: TRBJ2-5; cdr3_aa: CASMIWGAKETQYF
clone_size: -; v_call: TRBV7-2; j_call: TRBJ2-2; cdr3_aa: CASSLGGARTGELFF
clone_size: -; v_call: TRBV4-3; j_call: TRBJ1-2; cdr3_aa: CASSQDQEAPIYYGYTF
clone_size: -; v_call: TRBV9; j_call: TRBJ2-1; cdr3_aa: CASSVGYNNEQFF
clone_size: -; v_call: TRBV10-3; j_call: TRBJ1-5; cdr3_aa: CAISELQGAEQPQHF
clone_size: -; v_call: TRBV4-2; j_call: TRBJ1-5; cdr3_aa: CASSQRRTNQPQHF
clone_size: -; v_call: TRBV5-1; j_call: TRBJ2-5; cdr3_aa: CASSFLAGVGETQYF
clone_size: -; v_call: TRBV10-3; j_call: TRBJ1-5; cdr3_aa: CAVSQGVDSNQPQHF
clone_size: -; v_call: TRBV28; j_call: TRBJ2-3; cdr3_aa: CASSPSGSSTDTQYF
clone_size: -; v_call: TRBV15; j_call: TRBJ2-5; cdr3_aa: CATSRGGDTYQETQYF
clone_size: once; v_call: TRBV28; j_call: TRBJ2-7; cdr3_aa: CASSRTDYEQYF